A selection of T cell receptor beta chains follows, all from one sample in a study of PD-L1 blockade in urothelial cancer. Data came from immunoSEQ multiplex PCR; TCRdb stores just in-frame clones and leaves some out. There are about 100,000 clones in the sample; approximately 85% occur only once, and roughly 2.3% lies in the top ten. The input for sequencing was PBMCs, taken around atezolizumab (anti-PD-L1) treatment. These receptors were taken from a man aged 50 or older with urothelial cancer. Each CDR3 is given with its conserved first and last residue. Fields, in order: V gene, J gene, CDR3 length, clone size, D gene, CDR3 DNA, CDR3 protein. D genes are given only for firm matches. Clone size is stated in some rows and not others, as once, few, many or a class when expanded.

V gene: TRBV28
J gene: TRBJ1-2
CDR3 length: 12
clone size: .
D gene: .
CDR3 DNA: TGTGCCAGCAGTTTATCCTTCTATGGCTACACCTTC
CDR3 protein: CASSLSFYGYTF

V gene: TRBV5-4
J gene: TRBJ2-3
CDR3 length: 14
clone size: .
D gene: .
CDR3 DNA: TGTGCCAGCAGCCCCGGGAGTTTGACAGATACGCAGTATTTT
CDR3 protein: CASSPGSLTDTQYF

V gene: TRBV4-1
J gene: TRBJ2-1
CDR3 length: 16
clone size: .
D gene: .
CDR3 DNA: TGCGCCAGCAGCCAAGGAGGTGCGGGATGGTCCAATGAGCAGTTCTTC
CDR3 protein: CASSQGGAGWSNEQFF

V gene: TRBV7-6
J gene: TRBJ2-5
CDR3 length: 14
clone size: .
D gene: .
CDR3 DNA: TGTGCCAGCAGCTCCACTAGGTTTTCGGAGACCCAGTACTTC
CDR3 protein: CASSSTRFSETQYF

V gene: TRBV28
J gene: TRBJ1-5
CDR3 length: 13
clone size: .
D gene: .
CDR3 DNA: TGTGCCAGCAGCATGATCAGGGGTCAGCCCCAGCATTTT
CDR3 protein: CASSMIRGQPQHF

V gene: TRBV7-8
J gene: TRBJ2-7
CDR3 length: 14
clone size: .
D gene: TRBD1
CDR3 DNA: TGTGCCAGCAGCTTGAAGACAGGGCCCTACGAGCAGTACTTC
CDR3 protein: CASSLKTGPYEQYF

V gene: TRBV6-5
J gene: TRBJ2-5
CDR3 length: 15
clone size: .
D gene: TRBD2
CDR3 DNA: TGTGCCAGCAGAGAACTAGCGGGAGGTCGGGAGACCCAGTACTTC
CDR3 protein: CASRELAGGRETQYF

V gene: TRBV7-6
J gene: TRBJ2-1
CDR3 length: 15
clone size: .
D gene: TRBD2
CDR3 DNA: TGTGCCAGCAGCCCCCGACTAGGGAGGGACTATGAGCAGTTCTTC
CDR3 protein: CASSPRLGRDYEQFF

V gene: TRBV6-5
J gene: TRBJ2-7
CDR3 length: 14
clone size: .
D gene: .
CDR3 DNA: TGTGCCCCCCTCATAGAGGTAAGCCCCTACGAGCAGTACTTC
CDR3 protein: CAPLIEVSPYEQYF

V gene: TRBV28
J gene: TRBJ2-5
CDR3 length: 15
clone size: .
D gene: .
CDR3 DNA: TGTGCCAGCAGTTTACGGGGGTTTTTTCGAGAGACCCAGTACTTC
CDR3 protein: CASSLRGFFRETQYF

V gene: TRBV7-2
J gene: TRBJ1-2
CDR3 length: 15
clone size: .
D gene: TRBD1
CDR3 DNA: TGTGCCAGCAGCCCAAGGACAGGAGGGAACTATGGCTACACCTTC
CDR3 protein: CASSPRTGGNYGYTF

V gene: TRBV13
J gene: TRBJ2-1
CDR3 length: 17
clone size: .
D gene: TRBD1
CDR3 DNA: TGTGCCAGCAGCTTAGGCCAGTGGGACAGGGGAAGCAATGAGCAGTTCTTC
CDR3 protein: CASSLGQWDRGSNEQFF

V gene: TRBV7-8
J gene: TRBJ2-1
CDR3 length: 13
clone size: .
D gene: TRBD1
CDR3 DNA: TGTGCCAGCAGCCACCCAACAGGGACAGCGAAGTTCTTC
CDR3 protein: CASSHPTGTAKFF

V gene: TRBV7-3
J gene: TRBJ2-7
CDR3 length: 13
clone size: .
D gene: .
CDR3 DNA: TGTGCCAGCAGCTCAGGGGTTGGGTACGAGCAGTACTTC
CDR3 protein: CASSSGVGYEQYF

V gene: TRBV28
J gene: TRBJ2-2
CDR3 length: 20
clone size: .
D gene: TRBD2
CDR3 DNA: TGTGCCAGCAGTTCAAGACTAGCGGGAGGGCAGGGGTGGGACACCGGGGAGCTGTTTTTT
CDR3 protein: CASSSRLAGGQGWDTGELFF

V gene: TRBV6-6
J gene: TRBJ2-7
CDR3 length: 13
clone size: once
D gene: .
CDR3 DNA: TGTGCCAGCGGGGGGACAGTTAACTACGAGCAGTACTTC
CDR3 protein: CASGGTVNYEQYF

V gene: TRBV5-4
J gene: TRBJ1-5
CDR3 length: 14
clone size: .
D gene: .
CDR3 DNA: TGTGCCAGCAGCTTGGGGGGCGGCAATCAGCCCCAGCATTTT
CDR3 protein: CASSLGGGNQPQHF

V gene: TRBV28
J gene: TRBJ1-2
CDR3 length: 13
clone size: .
D gene: .
CDR3 DNA: TGTGCCAGCAGTTCCGCGAGTTCCTATGGCTACACCTTC
CDR3 protein: CASSSASSYGYTF

V gene: TRBV29-1
J gene: TRBJ1-3
CDR3 length: 13
clone size: .
D gene: .
CDR3 DNA: TGCAGCGTTGTGGCGGGATCTGGAAACACCATATATTTT
CDR3 protein: CSVVAGSGNTIYF

V gene: TRBV29-1
J gene: TRBJ1-2
CDR3 length: 15
clone size: .
D gene: TRBD1
CDR3 DNA: TGCAGCGTTGACGGTTCCGACAGGGCTGGATATGGCTACACCTTC
CDR3 protein: CSVDGSDRAGYGYTF

V gene: TRBV7-8
J gene: TRBJ1-2
CDR3 length: 16
clone size: .
D gene: .
CDR3 DNA: TGTGCCAGCAGCCCTAGCCGCGGCAGGGGTTACTTCGGCTACACCTTC
CDR3 protein: CASSPSRGRGYFGYTF

V gene: TRBV7-3
J gene: TRBJ2-1
CDR3 length: 17
clone size: .
D gene: TRBD2
CDR3 DNA: TGTGCCAGCAGCTTTGTGGGACTAGCGGGAGGTCACAATGAGCAGTTCTTC
CDR3 protein: CASSFVGLAGGHNEQFF

V gene: TRBV5-1
J gene: TRBJ2-3
CDR3 length: 16
clone size: .
D gene: .
CDR3 DNA: TGCGCCAGCAGCGCCAAAGCCCAGGGTGGTGTGTATACGCAGTATTTT
CDR3 protein: CASSAKAQGGVYTQYF

V gene: TRBV5-1
J gene: TRBJ2-5
CDR3 length: 13
clone size: few
D gene: .
CDR3 DNA: TGCGCCAGCGGCCGATCAACGGGGGAGACCCAGTACTTC
CDR3 protein: CASGRSTGETQYF

V gene: TRBV5-1
J gene: TRBJ2-7
CDR3 length: 14
clone size: .
D gene: .
CDR3 DNA: TGCGCCAGCAGCTTGACAGGGCTTCCCTACGAGCAGTACTTC
CDR3 protein: CASSLTGLPYEQYF

V gene: TRBV18
J gene: TRBJ2-7
CDR3 length: 12
clone size: .
D gene: .
CDR3 DNA: TGTGCCAGCTCAAAGGGGGTCCTCGAGCAGTACTTC
CDR3 protein: CASSKGVLEQYF

V gene: TRBV9
J gene: TRBJ1-1
CDR3 length: 15
clone size: once
D gene: TRBD1
CDR3 DNA: TGTGCCAGCAGCCGTGTTCGGACAGGGAACACTGAAGCTTTCTTT
CDR3 protein: CASSRVRTGNTEAFF

V gene: TRBV6-1
J gene: TRBJ1-5
CDR3 length: 13
clone size: few
D gene: .
CDR3 DNA: TGTGCCAGCAGTGAGCGAGAGGAGCAGCCCCAGCATTTT
CDR3 protein: CASSEREEQPQHF

V gene: TRBV30
J gene: TRBJ1-2
CDR3 length: 14
clone size: .
D gene: .
CDR3 DNA: TGTGCCTGGAGTGTACGGTACAGAGACTATGGCTACACCTTC
CDR3 protein: CAWSVRYRDYGYTF

V gene: TRBV6-6
J gene: TRBJ1-2
CDR3 length: 13
clone size: .
D gene: .
CDR3 DNA: TGTGCCAGCAGGGTACAGGGATCCTATGGCTACACCTTC
CDR3 protein: CASRVQGSYGYTF

V gene: TRBV5-1
J gene: TRBJ2-7
CDR3 length: 14
clone size: .
D gene: .
CDR3 DNA: TGCGCCAGCAGCCCGAGGGAATTCTACTACGAGCAGTACTTC
CDR3 protein: CASSPREFYYEQYF

V gene: TRBV28
J gene: TRBJ2-5
CDR3 length: 15
clone size: .
D gene: .
CDR3 DNA: TGTGCCAGCAGTTTAAGTTCCGGCGGGGCGGAGACCCAGTACTTC
CDR3 protein: CASSLSSGGAETQYF

V gene: TRBV7-9
J gene: TRBJ1-2
CDR3 length: 18
clone size: .
D gene: .
CDR3 DNA: TGTGCCAGCAGCTTAGATGTTTCAAGAAGACACGACCCCTATGGCTACACCTTC
CDR3 protein: CASSLDVSRRHDPYGYTF

V gene: TRBV2
J gene: TRBJ1-5
CDR3 length: 16
clone size: .
D gene: TRBD1
CDR3 DNA: TGTGCCAGCAGTGAGGCGGGCAGGGGGCTCCGTCAGCCCCAGCATTTT
CDR3 protein: CASSEAGRGLRQPQHF

V gene: TRBV2
J gene: TRBJ2-3
CDR3 length: 14
clone size: .
D gene: TRBD1
CDR3 DNA: TGTGCCAGCAGCCGGGACAGGGGTACAGATACGCAGTATTTT
CDR3 protein: CASSRDRGTDTQYF

V gene: TRBV5-1
J gene: TRBJ1-5
CDR3 length: 14
clone size: .
D gene: TRBD1
CDR3 DNA: TGCGCCAGCAGCCTGGGACAGCCCAATCAGCCCCAGCATTTT
CDR3 protein: CASSLGQPNQPQHF

V gene: TRBV5-4
J gene: TRBJ1-2
CDR3 length: 15
clone size: .
D gene: .
CDR3 DNA: TGTGCCAGCAGCCAAGCCGAAATTCAGGCCTATGGCTACACCTTC
CDR3 protein: CASSQAEIQAYGYTF

V gene: TRBV11-2
J gene: TRBJ1-4
CDR3 length: 16
clone size: .
D gene: .
CDR3 DNA: TGTGCCAGCAGCCTAGGCCCGGGACTGAATAATGAAAAACTGTTTTTT
CDR3 protein: CASSLGPGLNNEKLFF

V gene: TRBV5-1
J gene: TRBJ1-2
CDR3 length: 14
clone size: .
D gene: TRBD1
CDR3 DNA: TGCGCCAGCAGCATGGGACAGGGGGCGGATGGCTACACCTTC
CDR3 protein: CASSMGQGADGYTF

V gene: TRBV7-6
J gene: TRBJ2-5
CDR3 length: 14
clone size: .
D gene: .
CDR3 DNA: TGTGCCAGCAGTAGCGCGGGATTGGGGGAGACCCAGTACTTC
CDR3 protein: CASSSAGLGETQYF